This T cell receptor beta chain was sequenced during a study of CD8+CD57+ T cells in acquired aplastic anemia. Previously, flow cytometry had revealed CD8+CD57+ cell expansion in the patients chosen for sequencing. CDR3 size: 12 residues. Per germline, CDR1 MGHDK and CDR2 SYGVNS. V was trimmed by 2 bases and J by 6 bases, leaving 5 bases between them. This clonotype was picked up a small number of times. Genomic DNA served as template for TCR beta VDJ and CDR3 profiling. TCRdb redid the calling of the reads with MiXCR, one entry per CDR3 protein. Among about 180,000 distinct CDR3 sequences listed, approximately 52% were seen once.

The chain couples TRBV25-1 to TRBJ2-1, with D possibly matching TRBD1 (5 bases). Material: sorted CD4+, CD8+, or CD8+CD57+ T cells (not recorded which) from PBMCs. This clonotype was sampled from a human donor with aplastic anemia. The CDR3 reads CASSEQGNEQFF. Written as DNA, the CDR3 is TGTGCCAGCAGTGAACAGGGCAATGAGCAGTTCTTC.